The clone carrying this T cell receptor beta chain was recorded many times. The antigen remains undetermined. Attached unique molecular identifiers marked individual cDNA molecules. TCRdb processed the 5' RACE reads anew with MiXCR; each CDR3 protein has one entry. There are around 50,000 distinct CDR3 sequences in the sample; 5.6% occur only once, and approximately 4.1% lies in the top ten. The entry originates in a study of early T cells in non-severe SARS-CoV-2 infection. Across the study: Bulk RNA isolated from unsorted whole blood underwent sequencing; chains were not paired.

V lost 3 bases and J lost 0, with 7 bases in between. Germline CDR1 reads SQVTM; CDR2 reads ANQGSEA. The CDR3 contains 13 residues. Findings and caveats of the study: Sequences matched to VDJdb favored anti-spike CD8 responses, while private and CD4 specificities were missed.

V usage is TRBV29-1 and J usage is TRBJ2-3, with D possibly TRBD1 on 5 matching bases. Sequenced sample: whole blood. This clonotype originated in an adult who was a healthcare worker with PCR-confirmed SARS-CoV-2 infection or an uninfected control (not recorded which). CDR3 sequence reads: CSVDRASTDTQYF. The CDR3 nucleotides are TGCAGCGTTGACAGGGCTAGCACAGATACGCAGTATTTT.